Below are 3 T cell receptor beta chains sequenced from a single sample in a study of PD-1 blockade in classical Hodgkin lymphoma. The method was immunoSEQ multiplex PCR; TCRdb's version includes in-frame clones alone and lacks a portion of them. The sample lists 37,000 or so clones; approximately 86% were seen once. Patients all relapsed after autologous stem cell transplantation, and there was variation in brentuximab vedotin exposure. The source was peripheral blood mononuclear cells (PBMCs), collected before the second cycle of nivolumab. Receptors were obtained from a human donor with classical Hodgkin lymphoma.

This chain joins TRBV6-5 and TRBJ2-5; D assignment may be TRBD1 or TRBD2 (5 bases each). The CDR3 runs to 16 residues. Germline CDR1 MNHEY, CDR2 SVGAGI. V was trimmed by 0 bases and J by 3 bases, leaving 14 bases between them. The CDR3, as DNA: TGTGCCAGCAGTTACTCGTCCGGGGCCCGGAAAGAGACCCAGTACTTC. Its translation is CASSYSSGARKETQYF.

The chain recombines TRBV6-5 with TRBJ2-3; a weak D match, TRBD1 (6 bases). This CDR3 spans 13 amino acids. The V gene lost 6 bases and the J gene lost 6 bases, with 13 bases spanning the gap. The V gene's germline CDR1 is MNHEY and CDR2 SVGAGI. CDR3 loop: CASRDLRGDTQYF. The CDR3 bases are TGTGCCAGCAGAGACCTCAGGGGTGATACGCAGTATTTT.

The genes are TRBV19 and TRBJ1-5; 9 positions match TRBD1. CDR1 and CDR2 from the germline V gene are LNHDA and SQIVND (reference sequence). The CDR3 totals 15 residues. V dropped 7 bases and J dropped 4; count of bases not matched to a gene: 8. CDR3 sequence (DNA): TGTGCCAGTAAGCAAATAGGACAGGGGAATCAGCCCCAGCATTTT. Its protein is CASKQIGQGNQPQHF.